This T cell receptor (beta chain) comes out of a study of T cell responses to AZD1222 COVID-19 vaccine. Study at large: Pooling covered second doses at about 4 or about 12 weeks.

Using immunoSEQ multiplex PCR, the repertoire was profiled, and TCRdb retains in-frame clones only, with some absent. The sample contains about 120,000 clones, around 90% of which appear only once. Regarding this clone: Its cognate antigen is unknown.

Study outcomes and limitations: Just 5 to 7 AZD1222 recipients were seropositive at baseline. Researchers report vaccine-associated CD4 TCRs spanning spike, with dominance at 160-218 and 743-854.

CDR1 is MNHEY and CDR2 is SVGAGI in the germline V gene. The CDR3 extends over 14 amino acids. Between the trimmed V and J ends, which lost 7 bases and 4 bases, there was a span of 16 bases. The chain links TRBV6-5 to TRBJ1-1, with TRBD1 as a possible D gene (5 bases). The material was peripheral blood, obtained on day 0 of AZD1222 vaccination. The clonotype comes from an adult in good health. For the CDR3, the DNA is TGTGCCAGCATCGTACAGGCTGGGGGCACTGAAGCTTTCTTT. It is translated as CASIVQAGGTEAFF.